These 20 T cell receptor beta chains were sequenced from one sample in a study of T cells in Graves' hyperthyroidism and ophthalmopathy. Researchers amplified the TCR beta CDR3 regions from RNA transcripts. HTBI primers were the set used in a first-round RT-PCR of the TCR CDR3. TCRdb called the multiplex PCR reads again in MiXCR, with one record for every CDR3 protein. The repertoire has around 600,000 distinct CDR3 sequences, roughly 14% of them found once; the top ten carry around 6.6%. Sequenced material: blood. The receptors were gathered from a woman younger than 45 with Graves' hyperthyroidism.

In its sample, this clonotype was seen many times. The chain has TRBV30 and TRBJ2-1, with 8 nucleotides matching TRBD1. Trimming cost V 5 bases and J 1 base; bases outside gene matches: 7. The CDR3 has 15 amino acids. Germline values: CDR1 GTSNPN, CDR2 SVGIG (reference sequence). CDR3 nucleotide sequence: TGTGCCTGGGGGAATACAGGGGGTTCCTACAATGAGCAGTTCTTC. Encoded protein: CAWGNTGGSYNEQFF.

With regard to this clonotype: A much larger clonotype is one base distant, so this may be a read error. This chain links TRBV12-3 or TRBV12-4 with TRBJ1-6, with 9 bases lining up with TRBD1. CDR3 length equals 16 residues. CDR3 residues: CATTLRQGVPNSPPHF. CDR3 in DNA: TGTGCCACCACACTACGACAGGGGGTCCCTAATTCACCCCCCCACTTT.

This clonotype was counted ten times or more. The chain recombines TRBV20-1 with TRBJ2-1, with D possibly being TRBD1 or TRBD2 (5 bases each). The CDR3 has 14 residues. Trimming took off 6 bases at V and 3 bases at J, with 15 bases between the two ends. In germline, CDR1 is DFQATT, CDR2 SNEGSKA (reference sequence). The CDR3 protein is CSASGYGGYNEQFF. CDR3 nucleotides: TGCAGTGCATCGGGTTATGGGGGCTACAATGAGCAGTTCTTC.

This clonotype occurred many times. The CDR3 region is CASSAGGLAGYNEQFF. CDR3 coding DNA: TGTGCCAGCAGTGCCGGGGGACTAGCGGGTTACAATGAGCAGTTCTTC. The V gene is TRBV28, the J gene TRBJ2-1, with TRBD2 matching 12 bases. This CDR3 has 16 residues. After removal of 5 bases from V and 4 bases from J, the junction contained 6 bases not matched to a gene. Per germline, CDR1 MDHEN and CDR2 SYDVKM.

Details on this clonotype: This could be a read error, since a much larger clone is one nucleotide away. The genes are TRBV6-2 or TRBV6-3 and TRBJ1-1; no definite D call. This CDR3 comprises 14 residues. The V end lost 5 bases, the J end lost 1 base, and 11 bases lay between the germline ends. Germline V CDR1 and CDR2: MNHEY, SVGEGT. The CDR3 here is CASSPLQTNTEAFF. The DNA of the CDR3 is TGTGCCAGCAGTCCACTACAGACGAACACTGAAGCTTTCTTT.

The rearrangement links TRBV4-3 to TRBJ2-1, with D unresolved. The CDR3 is 16 amino acids. In germline, CDR1 is LGHNA, CDR2 YSLEER. With 0 bases removed from V and 5 bases from J, the gap between germline ends came to 14 bases. The CDR3 sequence: CASSQDSLDPHNEQFF. The DNA of the CDR3 is TGCGCCAGCAGCCAAGACTCCCTAGACCCTCACAATGAGCAGTTCTTC.

This clonotype has only a few counts. The chain couples TRBV30 to TRBJ2-7, with D perhaps TRBD1 (5 bases). The CDR3 length is 16 residues. CDR1 and CDR2 from the germline V gene are GTSNPN and SVGIG (reference sequence). V was trimmed by 3 bases and J by 1 base, leaving 19 bases between them. In DNA, the CDR3 is TGTGCCTGGAGCTCCGTGACAGAGGTTGGTTCCTACGAGCAGTACTTC. Its protein is CAWSSVTEVGSYEQYF.

This clonotype was picked up many times. The chain recombines TRBV18 with TRBJ1-2; TRBD1 is a possible D gene (5 bases). CDR1 is KGHSH, CDR2 LQKENI, per germline. Between the trimmed V and J ends, which lost 1 base and 3 bases, there was a span of 12 bases. The CDR3 loop spans 15 amino acids. In nucleotides, the CDR3 is TGTGCCAGCTCACCACAGGGGTCTCTCGACTATGGCTACACCTTC. It specifies CASSPQGSLDYGYTF.

This clonotype was observed many times. The rearrangement joins TRBV11-2 to TRBJ1-4; no definite D call. This CDR3 has 13 amino acids. Trimming left V 1 base short and J 4 bases short, with 4 bases between. Germline lookup yields CDR1 SGHAT and CDR2 FQNNGV. CDR3 protein: CASSLALNEKLFF. The CDR3 DNA sequence: TGTGCCAGCAGCTTAGCTCTTAATGAAAAACTGTTTTTT. Supplemented by reference TRBV11-2 and TRBJ1-4, the full variable domain reads EAGVAQSPRYKIIEKRQSVAFWCNPISGHATLYWYQQILGQGPKLLIQFQNNGVVDDSQLPKDRFSAERLKGVDSTLKIQPAKLEDSAVYLCASSLALNEKLFFGSGTQLSVL.

This clonotype showed up just a few times. V and J are TRBV9 and TRBJ2-1, with TRBD2 matching over 13 bases. The V gene end was trimmed by 3 bases and the J gene end by 10 bases; junction bases not matched to a gene: 7. The germline V gene has CDR1 SGDLS and CDR2 YYNGEE. This CDR3 contains 15 residues. The CDR3 DNA reads as TGTGCCAGCAGCGGCAGACTAGCGGGAGGAGTGGAGCAGTTCTTC. It encodes CASSGRLAGGVEQFF.

This clonotype has ten or more counts. V usage is TRBV11-1 and J usage is TRBJ2-5; tentative D call: TRBD1 (6 bases). The CDR3 has 14 residues. Looked up from germline, CDR1 is SGHAT and CDR2 is FQDESV (reference sequence). The germline V and J ends were trimmed by 5 bases and 5 bases, with 15 bases remaining between them. CDR3 amino acids: CASSRMGAWETQYF. The CDR3, as DNA: TGTGCCAGCAGCCGAATGGGGGCATGGGAGACCCAGTACTTC.

This clonotype was counted ten times or more. This CDR3 is CASSIETNTGELFF. The CDR3 nucleotides are TGTGCCAGTAGTATTGAGACGAACACCGGGGAGCTGTTTTTT. The chain joins TRBV19 to TRBJ2-2; D is undetermined. V was shortened by 3 bases and J by 0 bases, with 5 bases between the two germline ends. Germline CDR1 and CDR2: LNHDA and SQIVND (reference sequence). The CDR3 totals 14 residues. The full variable domain, in which reference TRBV19 and TRBJ2-2 provide the parts outside the CDR3, is DGGITQSPKYLFRKEGQNVTLSCEQNLNHDAMYWYRQDPGQGLRLIYYSQIVNDFQKGDIAEGYSVSREKKESFPLTVTSAQKNPTAFYLCASSIETNTGELFFGEGSRLTVL.

A few counts support this clonotype. This sequence may be a read error, since a much larger clone differs from it by one base. The chain carries TRBV5-1 and TRBJ1-5; no firm D call. CDR1 is SGHRS, CDR2 YFSETQ, per germline. The CDR3 runs 15 residues. CDR3 DNA sequence: TGCGCCGGCAGCTACTCAGGTGGGAGCAATCAGCCCCAGCATTTT. Its translation is CAGSYSGGSNQPQHF.

This chain connects TRBV6-1 to TRBJ2-2; no definite D call. The CDR3 sequence is 16 residues long. V lost 0 bases to trimming and J lost 7 bases, with 15 bases between them. The germline V gene encodes CDR1 MNHNS and CDR2 SASEGT. The CDR3 loop reads CASSEAAAAVNGELFF. The CDR3 region has the DNA TGTGCCAGCAGTGAAGCGGCGGCCGCCGTGAACGGGGAGCTGTTTTTT.

This clonotype has at least ten counts. CDR3 nucleotides: TGTGCCAGCAGTTTAATCGCTTGGGGGCAGGGGAACTATGGCTACACCTTC. Translation gives CASSLIAWGQGNYGYTF. The chain combines TRBV12-3 or TRBV12-4 with TRBJ1-2, with a tentative D call TRBD1 (6 bases). The CDR3 is made up of 17 amino acids. V was pared by 2 bases and J by 2 bases, with 18 bases between.

The chain recombines TRBV5-1 with TRBJ2-5; D assignment may be TRBD1 or TRBD2 (6 bases each). CDR3 length: 15 amino acids. Per the germline V gene, CDR1 is SGHRS and CDR2 is YFSETQ. Deletions cut 5 bases from V and 9 bases from J, with 23 bases between. This chain's CDR3 is CASRDYRAPRGAQYF. Written as DNA, the CDR3 is TGCGCCAGCAGAGACTACCGGGCCCCGAGGGGGGCCCAGTACTTC.

The rearrangement links TRBV11-2 to TRBJ2-6; D not certain. CDR1 SGHAT and CDR2 FQNNGV come from the germline V gene. The CDR3 runs 16 residues. Trimming stripped 0 bases from V and 0 bases from J, with 6 bases between. CDR3 in amino acids: CASSLDLVSGANVLTF. The CDR3 DNA is TGTGCCAGCAGCTTAGATCTGGTCTCTGGGGCCAACGTCCTGACTTTC.

This clonotype has a handful of counts. CDR3 DNA sequence: TGCGCCAGCAGCCAAGTTTCCAGGGGGCAGCATGAGCAGTTCTTC. It is translated as CASSQVSRGQHEQFF. This chain connects TRBV4-1 to TRBJ2-1, with 8 bases identical to TRBD1. The CDR3 extends over 15 amino acids. Germline CDR1 reads MGHRA; CDR2 reads YSYEKL. The V and J ends lost 1 base and 8 bases, in that order; junction bases with no gene match: 7.

This clonotype appeared many times. This chain connects TRBV29-1 to TRBJ2-7, with a weak D call TRBD1 (6 bases). Trimming cost V 7 bases and J 0 bases, with 16 bases left between them. This CDR3 is 14 amino acids long. CDR1 SQVTM and CDR2 ANQGSEA come from the germline V gene. The CDR3: CSAGDARTSYEQYF. In DNA form, the CDR3 reads TGCAGCGCAGGGGACGCGCGAACCTCCTACGAGCAGTACTTC.

For this clonotype: A read error may explain this, as a much larger clone is one base away. DNA of the CDR3: TGCAGTACTAGAGTAAGGGGACCCGAAGATACGCAGTATTTT. Its protein product is CSTRVRGPEDTQYF. The chain uses TRBV20-1 and TRBJ2-3; D may match TRBD1 or TRBD2 (5 bases each). Germline lookup yields CDR1 DFQATT and CDR2 SNEGSKA (reference sequence). The CDR3 covers 14 residues.